The source of this T cell receptor (beta chain) is a study of blood T cell repertoires in COVID-19. Overall study: PBMCs, B-cell-depleted T cells, or T cells were the source of the cDNA or gDNA that made up the material.

Method: immunoSEQ multiplex PCR; TCRdb's copy keeps in-frame clones and lacks some. The sample has about 66,000 clones, approximately 91% seen once. The CDR3 runs to 13 residues. Germline CDR1 SNHLY, CDR2 FYNNEI. V lost 4 bases, J lost 6 bases, and 12 bases lay in between. Sequencing was done on a sample of peripheral blood. The clonotype comes from a human donor in a cohort sampled during active COVID-19. V usage is TRBV2 and J usage is TRBJ1-2; D ambiguous. The CDR3 protein is CASSVGREDGYTF. CDR3 in DNA: TGTGCCAGCAGTGTTGGACGGGAAGATGGCTACACCTTC.